The rows below give T cell receptor beta chains drawn from one sample of a study of PD-1 blockade in classical Hodgkin lymphoma. The assay was immunoSEQ multiplex PCR, and TCRdb's table has in-frame clones only and misses some. The sample lists approximately 100,000 clones, approximately 90% occurring once. The sample consisted of peripheral blood mononuclear cells (PBMCs), taken before the second cycle of nivolumab. These receptors were collected from a human donor with classical Hodgkin lymphoma. Both conserved end residues are part of each CDR3. A D gene is named only where the DNA matches it firmly. Some rows mark clone size as missing; the rest say once, few, many or name a class of expanded clone.

V	J	D	size	CDR3	DNA
TRBV18	TRBJ1-3	-	once	CASSPIRGENTIYF	TGTGCCAGCTCACCAATCAGGGGTGAAAACACCATATATTTT
TRBV27	TRBJ1-2	-	-	CASTSRESYGYTF	TGTGCCAGCACCTCCAGGGAAAGCTATGGCTACACCTTC
TRBV19	TRBJ2-1	TRBD2	-	CASRGSGAYYNEQFF	TGTGCCAGTAGAGGGAGCGGGGCATATTACAATGAGCAGTTCTTC
TRBV11-2	TRBJ1-1	TRBD1	-	CASSLVGGGADTEAFF	TGTGCCAGCAGCTTAGTGGGAGGGGGCGCCGACACTGAAGCTTTCTTT
TRBV4-1	TRBJ1-6	-	few	CASSQDQEPRNSPLHF	TGCGCCAGCAGCCAAGATCAGGAGCCTCGGAATTCACCCCTCCACTTT
TRBV27	TRBJ1-5	TRBD1	once	CASRTGPEPQHF	TGTGCCAGCAGGACAGGGCCGGAGCCCCAGCATTTT
TRBV7-8	TRBJ2-4	-	-	CASSRHRMQGKNIQYF	TGTGCCAGCAGCCGACATCGTATGCAGGGGAAAAACATTCAGTACTTC
TRBV9	TRBJ2-7	-	once	CASSVGAAGVPYEQYF	TGTGCCAGCAGCGTAGGTGCAGCTGGCGTACCCTACGAGCAGTACTTC
TRBV28	TRBJ2-3	-	-	CAISTIRAVGTDTQYF	TGTGCCATTTCAACCATCAGGGCTGTAGGCACAGATACGCAGTATTTT
TRBV5-8	TRBJ2-7	TRBD2	-	CASSRAGLAAPEQYF	TGTGCCAGCAGCAGAGCGGGACTAGCGGCACCCGAGCAGTACTTC
TRBV23-1	TRBJ1-2	-	-	CASSQDGSYGYTF	TGCGCCAGCAGTCAGGACGGATCCTATGGCTACACCTTC
TRBV5-5	TRBJ2-3	-	-	CASSLLDRQWIDTQYF	TGTGCCAGCAGCTTGTTGGACCGACAGTGGATAGATACGCAGTATTTT
TRBV6-5	TRBJ1-2	TRBD1	-	CASSPNRGQGYTF	TGTGCCAGCAGCCCTAACAGGGGGCAGGGCTACACCTTC
TRBV29-1	TRBJ1-3	-	few	CSVEWGNTIYF	TGCAGCGTTGAATGGGGAAACACCATATATTTT
TRBV5-6	TRBJ1-2	-	-	CASSLAPQGTNYGYTF	TGTGCCAGCAGCTTGGCCCCACAGGGCACTAACTATGGCTACACCTTC
TRBV2	TRBJ1-3	-	-	CASSARVPGNTIYF	TGTGCCAGCAGTGCCAGGGTACCTGGAAACACCATATATTTT
TRBV7-2	TRBJ1-2	-	once	CASSLKPRRDTNYGYTF	TGTGCCAGCAGCTTAAAACCGAGAAGGGACACTAACTATGGCTACACCTTC
TRBV29-1	TRBJ1-1	TRBD1	-	CSVEGTGWSEAFF	TGCAGCGTGGAAGGGACAGGGTGGTCGGAAGCTTTCTTT
TRBV19	TRBJ2-3	TRBD2	-	CASSTSGTSTDTQYF	TGTGCCAGTAGTACTAGCGGGACTAGCACAGATACGCAGTATTTT
TRBV7-8	TRBJ2-3	TRBD2	-	CASSLIAGATLRSTDTQYF	TGTGCCAGCAGCCTCATAGCGGGGGCCACCCTCCGTAGCACAGATACGCAGTATTTT
TRBV5-1	TRBJ2-3	-	-	CASSLYQGTDTQYF	TGCGCCAGCAGCTTATATCAGGGCACAGATACGCAGTATTTT
TRBV19	TRBJ2-7	-	-	CASTPGAQRDEQYF	TGTGCCAGTACTCCCGGGGCACAAAGGGACGAGCAGTACTTC
TRBV2	TRBJ1-2	-	few	CASSEARGIPF	TGTGCCAGCAGTGAAGCGCGAGGAATCCCCTTC
TRBV6-5	TRBJ1-4	-	few	CASSYSGQQVEKLFF	TGTGCCAGCAGTTACTCTGGACAGCAGGTTGAGAAACTGTTTTTT
TRBV9	TRBJ2-3	TRBD2	-	CASSVEGGGTTDTQYF	TGTGCCAGCAGCGTAGAAGGCGGGGGGACCACAGATACGCAGTATTTT
TRBV2	TRBJ2-1	-	-	CASTDAYRGTSYNEQFF	TGTGCCAGCACCGACGCTTATCGGGGGACCTCCTACAATGAGCAGTTCTTC
TRBV7-2	TRBJ1-2	-	-	CASSLAQGTDGVGGYTF	TGTGCCAGCAGCTTAGCGCAAGGGACCGACGGCGTCGGGGGCTACACCTTC
TRBV19	TRBJ2-7	TRBD1	-	CASSPSDRVGEQYF	TGTGCCAGTAGTCCCTCGGACAGGGTTGGGGAGCAGTACTTC
TRBV7-9	TRBJ1-2	-	-	CASSLAGRNYGYTF	TGTGCCAGCAGCTTAGCGGGACGGAACTATGGCTACACCTTC
TRBV5-1	TRBJ2-7	-	-	CASNRGNTYEQYF	TGCGCCAGCAATAGGGGGAACACCTACGAGCAGTACTTC
TRBV4-1	TRBJ1-1	-	-	CASSPEGGFSGEAFF	TGCGCCAGCAGCCCAGAGGGAGGGTTTTCTGGTGAAGCTTTCTTT
TRBV20-1	TRBJ2-2	-	-	CSARGNGELFF	TGCAGTGCTAGGGGCAACGGGGAGCTGTTTTTT
TRBV11-3	TRBJ2-3	TRBD2	-	CASSHRTSGGTDTQYF	TGTGCCAGCAGCCACCGGACTAGCGGGGGGACAGATACGCAGTATTTT
TRBV7-2	TRBJ2-5	-	-	CATNKQLLQETQYF	TGTGCCACAAATAAGCAGCTCCTCCAAGAGACCCAGTACTTC
TRBV7-9	TRBJ2-3	-	once	CASSLGRGLKTDTQYF	TGTGCCAGCAGCTTAGGGAGGGGGCTAAAAACAGATACGCAGTATTTT
TRBV19	TRBJ2-5	-	-	CASSLGPSAPETQYF	TGTGCCAGTAGCCTCGGACCCTCGGCCCCGGAGACCCAGTACTTC
TRBV7-2	TRBJ2-7	-	-	CASSFTGQYYEQYF	TGTGCCAGCAGTTTCACCGGGCAGTACTACGAGCAGTACTTC
TRBV27	TRBJ2-7	-	-	CASSFEGKAYEQYF	TGTGCCAGCAGTTTCGAGGGGAAGGCCTACGAGCAGTACTTC
TRBV5-4	TRBJ1-2	-	-	CASSSGDRYHYGYTF	TGTGCCAGCAGCTCCGGTGACCGATACCACTATGGCTACACCTTC
TRBV6-4	TRBJ1-5	-	-	CASSEQHSNQPQHF	TGTGCCAGCAGTGAACAGCATAGCAATCAGCCCCAGCATTTT
TRBV5-8	TRBJ2-7	TRBD1	-	CASSLRDRGSYEQYF	TGTGCCAGCAGCCTCCGGGACAGGGGATCCTACGAGCAGTACTTC
TRBV27	TRBJ2-3	TRBD1	-	CASSPGTGADTQYF	TGTGCCAGCAGTCCCGGGACAGGGGCAGATACGCAGTATTTT
TRBV13	TRBJ1-4	TRBD1	-	CASSIKQGDHEKLFF	TGTGCCAGCAGCATAAAACAGGGGGATCATGAAAAACTGTTTTTT
TRBV10-3	TRBJ2-3	TRBD2	-	CAIGALAGGPSTDTQYF	TGTGCCATCGGGGCTCTAGCGGGGGGACCATCCACAGATACGCAGTATTTT
TRBV6-4	TRBJ2-3	-	-	CASKHSSTDTQYF	TGTGCCAGCAAACATTCTAGCACAGATACGCAGTATTTT
TRBV7-9	TRBJ2-1	-	-	CASSLARVNEQFF	TGTGCCAGCAGCTTAGCCAGGGTAAATGAGCAGTTCTTC
TRBV5-1	TRBJ2-7	-	-	CASSLALGSDEQYF	TGCGCCAGCAGCTTGGCGTTGGGGTCCGACGAGCAGTACTTC
TRBV19	TRBJ1-1	-	-	CASSYMGNTEAFF	TGTGCCAGTAGTTATATGGGGAACACTGAAGCTTTCTTT
TRBV4-3	TRBJ1-1	-	-	CASSPAWTVNTEAFF	TGCGCCAGCAGCCCCGCCTGGACTGTGAACACTGAAGCTTTCTTT
TRBV30	TRBJ2-6	-	-	CAWRAGANVLTF	TGTGCCTGGAGGGCTGGGGCCAACGTCCTGACTTTC
TRBV19	TRBJ1-6	TRBD1	-	CASTGTGGWNSPLHF	TGTGCCAGCACCGGGACAGGGGGCTGGAATTCACCCCTCCACTTT
TRBV18	TRBJ2-1	-	-	CASSLSYPGASEQFF	TGTGCCAGCTCCCTTTCCTATCCCGGGGCGAGTGAGCAGTTCTTC
TRBV7-6	TRBJ2-2	-	-	CASSRQLNTGELFF	TGTGCCAGCAGCAGACAGCTGAACACCGGGGAGCTGTTTTTT
TRBV10-1	TRBJ2-5	TRBD2	-	CASSRTSGGETQYF	TGCGCCAGCAGTCGGACTAGCGGGGGGGAGACCCAGTACTTC
TRBV19	TRBJ1-1	-	-	CASRPPQGTEAFF	TGTGCCAGCAGGCCGCCCCAGGGTACTGAAGCTTTCTTT
TRBV18	TRBJ2-2	-	once	CASSPRQNTGELFF	TGTGCCAGCTCACCACGTCAGAACACCGGGGAGCTGTTTTTT
TRBV29-1	TRBJ1-2	-	-	CSVDGAGSAYGYTF	TGCAGCGTAGACGGGGCAGGGAGCGCCTATGGCTACACCTTC